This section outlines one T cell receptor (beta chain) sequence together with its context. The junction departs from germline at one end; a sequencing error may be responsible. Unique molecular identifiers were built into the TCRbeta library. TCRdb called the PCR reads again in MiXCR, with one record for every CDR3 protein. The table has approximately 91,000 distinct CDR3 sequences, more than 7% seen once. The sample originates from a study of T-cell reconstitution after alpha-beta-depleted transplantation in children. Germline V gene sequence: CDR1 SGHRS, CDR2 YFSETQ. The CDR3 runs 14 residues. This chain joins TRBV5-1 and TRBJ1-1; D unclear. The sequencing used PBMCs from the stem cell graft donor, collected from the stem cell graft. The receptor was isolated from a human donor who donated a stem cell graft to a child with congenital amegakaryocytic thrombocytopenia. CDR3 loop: CDSSLDGVNTEAFF. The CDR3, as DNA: TGCGACAGCAGCTTGGACGGGGTGAACACTGAAGCTTTCTTT.